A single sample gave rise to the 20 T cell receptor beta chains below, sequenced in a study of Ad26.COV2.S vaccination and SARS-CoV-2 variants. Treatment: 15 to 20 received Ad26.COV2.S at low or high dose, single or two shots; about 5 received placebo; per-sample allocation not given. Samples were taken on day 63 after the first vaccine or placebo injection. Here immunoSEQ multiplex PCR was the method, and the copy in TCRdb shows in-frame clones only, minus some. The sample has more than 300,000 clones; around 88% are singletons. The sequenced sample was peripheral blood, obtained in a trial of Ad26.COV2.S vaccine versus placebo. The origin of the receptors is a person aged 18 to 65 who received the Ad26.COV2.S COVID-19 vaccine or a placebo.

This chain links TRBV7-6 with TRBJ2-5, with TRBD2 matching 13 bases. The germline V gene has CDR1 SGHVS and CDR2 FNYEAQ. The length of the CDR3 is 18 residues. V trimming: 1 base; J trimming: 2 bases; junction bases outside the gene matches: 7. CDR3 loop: CASSLVLAGGLLQETQYF. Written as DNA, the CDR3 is TGTGCCAGCAGCTTAGTACTAGCGGGGGGGCTTCTACAAGAGACCCAGTACTTC.

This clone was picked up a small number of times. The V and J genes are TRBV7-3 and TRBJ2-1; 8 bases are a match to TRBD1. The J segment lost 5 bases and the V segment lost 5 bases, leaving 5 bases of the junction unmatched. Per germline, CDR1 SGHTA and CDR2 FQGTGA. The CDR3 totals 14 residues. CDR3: CASSQGAGNNEQFF. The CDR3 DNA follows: TGTGCCAGCAGCCAGGGGGCCGGAAACAATGAGCAGTTCTTC. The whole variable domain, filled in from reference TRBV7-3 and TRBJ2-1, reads GAGVSQTPSNKVTEKGKYVELRCDPISGHTALYWYRQSLGQGPEFLIYFQGTGAADDSGLPNDRFFAVRPEGSVSTLKIQRTERGDSAVYLCASSQGAGNNEQFFGPGTRLTVL.

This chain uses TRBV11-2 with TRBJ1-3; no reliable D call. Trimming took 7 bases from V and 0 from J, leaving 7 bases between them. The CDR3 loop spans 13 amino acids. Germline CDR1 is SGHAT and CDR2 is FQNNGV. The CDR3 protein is CASTTFSGNTIYF. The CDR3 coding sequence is TGTGCCAGCACGACATTCTCTGGAAACACCATATATTTT.

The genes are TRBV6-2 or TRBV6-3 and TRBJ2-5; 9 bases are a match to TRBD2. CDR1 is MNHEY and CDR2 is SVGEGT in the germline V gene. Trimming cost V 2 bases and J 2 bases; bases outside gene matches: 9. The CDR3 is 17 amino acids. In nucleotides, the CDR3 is TGTGCCAGCAGTTACGGCGGGAGGGGATTAAGACAAGAGACCCAGTACTTC. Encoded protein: CASSYGGRGLRQETQYF.

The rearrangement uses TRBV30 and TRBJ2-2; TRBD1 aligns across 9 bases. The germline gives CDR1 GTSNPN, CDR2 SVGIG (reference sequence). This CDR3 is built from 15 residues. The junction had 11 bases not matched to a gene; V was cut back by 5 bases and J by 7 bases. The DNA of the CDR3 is TGTGCCTGGGGTTACCGGGACAGGGTCATCGGGGAGCTGTTTTTT. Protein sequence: CAWGYRDRVIGELFF.

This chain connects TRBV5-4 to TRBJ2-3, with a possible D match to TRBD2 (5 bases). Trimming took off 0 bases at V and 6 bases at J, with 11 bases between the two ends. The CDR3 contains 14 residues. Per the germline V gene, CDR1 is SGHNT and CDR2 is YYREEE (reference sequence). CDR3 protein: CASSLGGPGDTQYF. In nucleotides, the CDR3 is TGTGCCAGCAGCTTGGGCGGGCCGGGGGATACGCAGTATTTT.

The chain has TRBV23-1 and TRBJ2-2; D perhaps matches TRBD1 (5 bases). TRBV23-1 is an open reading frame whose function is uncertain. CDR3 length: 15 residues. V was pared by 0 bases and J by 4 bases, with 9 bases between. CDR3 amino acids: CASSQSYQGTGELFF. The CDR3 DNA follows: TGCGCCAGCAGTCAATCCTATCAGGGCACCGGGGAGCTGTTTTTT.

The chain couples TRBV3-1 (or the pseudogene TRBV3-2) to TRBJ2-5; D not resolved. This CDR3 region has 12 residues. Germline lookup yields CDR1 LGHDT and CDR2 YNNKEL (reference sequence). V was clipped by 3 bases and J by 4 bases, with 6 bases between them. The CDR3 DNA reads TGTGCCAGCAGCCACAAGGGAGAGACCCAGTACTTC. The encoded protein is CASSHKGETQYF.

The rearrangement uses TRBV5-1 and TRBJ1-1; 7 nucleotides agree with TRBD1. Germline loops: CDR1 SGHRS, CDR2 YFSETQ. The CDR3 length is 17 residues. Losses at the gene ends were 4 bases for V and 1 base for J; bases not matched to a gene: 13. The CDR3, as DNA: TGCGCCAGCAGCCCCCAGACAGGGACAAAGCCGAACACTGAAGCTTTCTTT. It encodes CASSPQTGTKPNTEAFF.

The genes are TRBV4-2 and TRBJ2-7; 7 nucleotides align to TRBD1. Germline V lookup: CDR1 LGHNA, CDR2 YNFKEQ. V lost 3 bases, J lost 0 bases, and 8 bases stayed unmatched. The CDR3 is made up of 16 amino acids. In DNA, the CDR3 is TGTGCCAGCAGCCACGGAACAGGGGTCATCTCCTACGAGCAGTACTTC. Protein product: CASSHGTGVISYEQYF.

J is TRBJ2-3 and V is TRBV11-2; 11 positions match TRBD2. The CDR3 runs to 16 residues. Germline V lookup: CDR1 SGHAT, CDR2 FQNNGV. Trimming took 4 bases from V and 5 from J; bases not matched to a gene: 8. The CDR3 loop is CASSSLSGRVVDTQYF. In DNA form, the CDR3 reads TGTGCCAGCAGCTCCCTTAGCGGGAGGGTGGTAGATACGCAGTATTTT.

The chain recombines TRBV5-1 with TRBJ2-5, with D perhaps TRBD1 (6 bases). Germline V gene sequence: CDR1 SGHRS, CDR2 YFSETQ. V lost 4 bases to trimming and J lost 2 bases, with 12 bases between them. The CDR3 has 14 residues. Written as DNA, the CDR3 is TGCGCCAGCAGCCCGCCGGGACAACAAGAGACCCAGTACTTC. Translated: CASSPPGQQETQYF. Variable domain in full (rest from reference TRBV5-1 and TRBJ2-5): KAGVTQTPRYLIKTRGQQVTLSCSPISGHRSVSWYQQTPGQGLQFLFEYFSETQRNKGNFPGRFSGRQFSNSRSEMNVSTLELGDSALYLCASSPPGQQETQYFGPGTRLLVL.

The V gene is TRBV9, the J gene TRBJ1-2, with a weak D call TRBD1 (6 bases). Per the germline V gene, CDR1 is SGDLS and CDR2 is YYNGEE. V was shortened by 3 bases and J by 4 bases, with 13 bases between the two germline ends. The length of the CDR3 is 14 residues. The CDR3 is CASSEQQGGYGYTF. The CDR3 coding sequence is TGTGCCAGCAGCGAACAACAGGGCGGCTATGGCTACACCTTC.

This CDR3 reads CASSNSGASYEQYF. DNA for the CDR3: TGTGCCAGCAGCAATTCGGGGGCTTCCTACGAGCAGTACTTC. V and J are TRBV7-2 and TRBJ2-7; tentatively, D is TRBD1 or TRBD2 (6 bases each). V gave up 5 bases and J gave up 1 base, with 12 bases separating them. The CDR3 covers 14 residues. The germline gives CDR1 SGHTA, CDR2 FQGNSA.

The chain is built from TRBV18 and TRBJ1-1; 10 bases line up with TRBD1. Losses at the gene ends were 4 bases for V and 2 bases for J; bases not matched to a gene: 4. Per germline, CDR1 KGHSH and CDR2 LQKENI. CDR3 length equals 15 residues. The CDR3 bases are TGTGCCAGCTCACTCCAGACAGGGGGCAACACTGAAGCTTTCTTT. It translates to CASSLQTGGNTEAFF.

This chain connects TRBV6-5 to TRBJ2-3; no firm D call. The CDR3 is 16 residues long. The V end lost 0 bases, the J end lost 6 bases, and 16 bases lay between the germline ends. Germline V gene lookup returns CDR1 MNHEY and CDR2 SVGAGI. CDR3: CASSYSATQFLDTQYF. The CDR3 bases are TGTGCCAGCAGTTACTCTGCAACACAGTTCTTGGATACGCAGTATTTT.

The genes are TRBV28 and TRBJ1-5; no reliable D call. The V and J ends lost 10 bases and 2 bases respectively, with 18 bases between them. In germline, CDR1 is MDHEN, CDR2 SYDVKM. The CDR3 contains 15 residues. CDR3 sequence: CATSPSGLGNQPQHF. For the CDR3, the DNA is TGTGCCACCTCACCGTCAGGACTCGGCAATCAGCCCCAGCATTTT.

CDR3 residues: CASSGDCRAEAFF. The CDR3, as DNA: TGTGCCAGCAGCGGGGACTGCCGCGCTGAAGCTTTCTTT. The chain employs TRBV21-1 and TRBJ1-1. TRBV21-1 is described as a pseudogene. CDR3 length: 13 residues.

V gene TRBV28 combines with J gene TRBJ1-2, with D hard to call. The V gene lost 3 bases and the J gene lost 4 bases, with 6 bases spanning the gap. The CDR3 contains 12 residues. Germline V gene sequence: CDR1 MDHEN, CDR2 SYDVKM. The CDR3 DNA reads TGTGCCAGCAGTTTCCCCAGCTATGGCTACACCTTC. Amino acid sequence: CASSFPSYGYTF.

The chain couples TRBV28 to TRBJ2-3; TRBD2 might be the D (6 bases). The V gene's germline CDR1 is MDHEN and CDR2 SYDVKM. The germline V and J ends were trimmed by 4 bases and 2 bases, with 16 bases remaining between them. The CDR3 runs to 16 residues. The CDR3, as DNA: TGTGCCAGCAGTTCCCTAAGCGGGTTACACACAGATACGCAGTATTTT. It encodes CASSSLSGLHTDTQYF.